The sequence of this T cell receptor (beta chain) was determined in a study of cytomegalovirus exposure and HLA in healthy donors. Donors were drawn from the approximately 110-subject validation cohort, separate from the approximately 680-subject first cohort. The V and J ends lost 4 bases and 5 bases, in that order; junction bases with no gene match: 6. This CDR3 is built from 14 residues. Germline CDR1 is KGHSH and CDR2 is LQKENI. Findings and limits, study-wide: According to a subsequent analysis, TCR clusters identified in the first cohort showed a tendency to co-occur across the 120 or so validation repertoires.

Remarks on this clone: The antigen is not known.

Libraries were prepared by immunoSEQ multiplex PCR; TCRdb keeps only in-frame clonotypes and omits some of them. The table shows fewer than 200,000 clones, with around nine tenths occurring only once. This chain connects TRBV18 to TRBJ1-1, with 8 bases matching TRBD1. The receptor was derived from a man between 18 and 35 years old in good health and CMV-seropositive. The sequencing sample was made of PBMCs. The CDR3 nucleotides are TGTGCCAGCTCACGAGGACAGGGATTGACTGAAGCTTTCTTT. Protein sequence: CASSRGQGLTEAFF.